This T cell receptor (beta chain) is from a study of STAT3 mutations in large granular lymphocyte leukemia. Notes on the study in general: Every T-LGLL patient had at least one immunodominant TCRbeta clonotype. Sampling intervals varied between patients and samples. All newly emerging clones after therapy were STAT3 wild type.

The repertoire was sequenced with immunoSEQ multiplex PCR; TCRdb's copy has only in-frame clones and lacks some. The sample lists over 25,000 clones; approximately 86% were seen once. This clone was found once. Its matching antigen is unknown. Germline lookup yields CDR1 MDHEN and CDR2 SYDVKM. The CDR3 extends over 14 amino acids. Trimming cost V 5 bases and J 5 bases, with 15 bases left between them. The sample was peripheral blood mononuclear cells. The sequence was obtained from a man in his sixties with T-cell large granular lymphocyte leukemia. Some clones in this sample may be carry-over from other donors' samples. This chain links TRBV28 with TRBJ2-5; no clear D. CDR3: CASSPPETRETQYF. The CDR3 region has the DNA TGTGCCAGCAGTCCCCCTGAGACAAGGGAGACCCAGTACTTC.